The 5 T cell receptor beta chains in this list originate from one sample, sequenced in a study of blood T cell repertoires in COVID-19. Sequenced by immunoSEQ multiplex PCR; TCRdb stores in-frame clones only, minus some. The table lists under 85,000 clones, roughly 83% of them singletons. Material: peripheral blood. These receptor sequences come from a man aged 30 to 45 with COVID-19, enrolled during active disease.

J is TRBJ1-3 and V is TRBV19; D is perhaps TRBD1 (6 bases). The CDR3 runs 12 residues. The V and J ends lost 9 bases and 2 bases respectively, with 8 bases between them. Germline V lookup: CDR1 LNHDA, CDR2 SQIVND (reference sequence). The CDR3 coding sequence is TGTGCCAGCACAGGGACTGGAAACACCATATATTTT. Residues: CASTGTGNTIYF.

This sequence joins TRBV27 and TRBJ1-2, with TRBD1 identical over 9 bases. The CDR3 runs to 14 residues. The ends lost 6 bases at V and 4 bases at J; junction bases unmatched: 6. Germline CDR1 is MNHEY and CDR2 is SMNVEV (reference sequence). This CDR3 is CASRGTGKAYGYTF. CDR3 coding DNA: TGTGCCAGCAGGGGGACAGGGAAGGCCTATGGCTACACCTTC.

The CDR3 loop reads CASSPPRGANTDTQYF. The CDR3 DNA follows: TGTGCCAGCAGTCCTCCCCGCGGGGCCAACACAGATACGCAGTATTTT. The chain carries TRBV2 and TRBJ2-3, with D tentatively TRBD2 (6 bases). The CDR3 has 16 amino acids. Trimming took 5 bases from V and 2 from J, leaving 17 bases between them. Germline values: CDR1 SNHLY, CDR2 FYNNEI.

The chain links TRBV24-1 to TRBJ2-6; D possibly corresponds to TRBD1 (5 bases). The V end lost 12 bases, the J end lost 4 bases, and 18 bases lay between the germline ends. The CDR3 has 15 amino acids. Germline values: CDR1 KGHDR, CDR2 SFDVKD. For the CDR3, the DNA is TGTGCCGGCTTTTGGGGCGCGGACGGGGCCAACGTCCTGACTTTC. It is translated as CAGFWGADGANVLTF.

CDR3 DNA sequence: TGTGCCATCAGTGAGGGGACAGCTAACTATGGCTACACCTTC. This translates into CAISEGTANYGYTF. The chain employs TRBV10-3 and TRBJ1-2; 7 nucleotides line up with TRBD1. There are 14 residues in the CDR3. The V and J ends lost 2 bases and 0 bases, in that order; junction bases with no gene match: 0. The germline V gene has CDR1 ENHRY and CDR2 SYGVKD.